This TCR beta chain comes out of a study of blood T cells in healthy people across ages. A word on this clonotype: Its antigen is unidentified. Sequence at one end of the junction differs from germline and may be a read error.

Per germline, CDR1 SEHNR and CDR2 FQNEAQ (reference sequence). The CDR3 sequence is 16 residues long. Through a sample-barcoded 5' primer and a J-beta primer mix, a second PCR was run for roughly 7 to 12 cycles. Via MiXCR, TCRdb re-called the 5' RACE reads, giving one row per CDR3 protein. The sample shows about 760,000 distinct CDR3 sequences, around 25% of them seen only once. Regarding the study as a whole: PBMC samples, being unsorted, prevented any conclusive comparison of naive and antigen-experienced cells.

The sample was also reused in another study, on T cells of mothers and their children.

Sequencing input: blood. The rearrangement links TRBV7-9 to TRBJ2-7; tentatively, D is TRBD2 (6 bases). The receptor was isolated from a boy aged 5-17 years in good health. Here the CDR3 reads CASSRFSGETSYGQYF. In nucleotides, the CDR3 is TGTGCCAGCAGCCGATTTAGCGGTGAAACGTCCTACGGGCAGTACTTC.